The 26 T cell receptor beta chains reported below all come from one sample, sequenced in a study of cytomegalovirus exposure and HLA in healthy donors. Use of 60 Vbeta and 13 Jbeta primers characterized the PCR. Assay: immunoSEQ multiplex PCR; the TCRdb copy retains only in-frame clones and omits some. This table holds 180,000 or so clones, more than 60% found once. The sequenced material came from PBMCs. The source is a woman in her forties in good health and CMV-seropositive.

With regard to this clone: An end of the junction does not agree with germline; a read error may underlie this. The chain combines TRBV4-1 with TRBJ2-5, with D perhaps TRBD2 (6 bases). Germline values: CDR1 MGHRA, CDR2 YSYEKL. The CDR3 has 14 amino acids. DNA of the CDR3: TGCGCCAGCAGCCAAGATATGCAAGCGGGCCACCGCAACTTC. This sequence encodes CASSQDMQAGHRNF.

This clone came up a few times. The chain has TRBV15 and TRBJ2-2; no definite D call. This CDR3 is built from 12 residues. Germline V lookup: CDR1 LNHNV, CDR2 YYDKDF (reference sequence). The V end was cut by 0 bases, the J end by 8 bases, with 4 bases between. CDR3 loop: CATSREEGELFF. In DNA form, the CDR3 reads TGTGCCACCAGCAGAGAGGAGGGGGAGCTGTTTTTT.

The V gene is TRBV7-3, the J gene TRBJ2-1; 9 nucleotides match TRBD2. Germline V CDR1 and CDR2: SGHTA, FQGTGA. The CDR3 length is 15 residues. Trimming at V came to 1 base and at J to 5 bases, leaving 3 bases not matched to a gene. The CDR3 bases are TGTGCCAGCAGCTTAAGCGGGAGGGCCGACAATGAGCAGTTCTTC. This codes for CASSLSGRADNEQFF.

The V call is TRBV10-2, the J call TRBJ2-7, with 10 nucleotides matching TRBD2. Germline values: CDR1 WSHSY, CDR2 SAAADI. Trimming cost V 8 bases and J 4 bases; bases outside gene matches: 11. The CDR3 spans 15 residues. The CDR3 reads CASGRLAGSRYEQYF. The DNA for the CDR3 is TGCGCCAGCGGCAGACTAGCGGGTTCCCGGTACGAGCAGTACTTC.

V is TRBV28 and J is TRBJ1-5, with TRBD1 as a possible D gene (5 bases). Deletions cut 4 bases from V and 2 bases from J, with 15 bases between. Germline CDR1 is MDHEN and CDR2 is SYDVKM. This CDR3 region has 16 residues. The CDR3 loop reads CASSSGTLPGNQPQHF. The CDR3 DNA follows: TGTGCCAGCAGTTCCGGGACTCTCCCGGGCAATCAGCCCCAGCATTTT.

V usage is TRBV19 and J usage is TRBJ2-6; 8 bases fit TRBD1. CDR1 is LNHDA, CDR2 SQIVND, per germline (reference sequence). The J segment lost 1 base and the V segment lost 3 bases, leaving 8 bases of the junction unmatched. There are 18 residues in the CDR3. CDR3: CASSIGPTGGSGANVLTF. CDR3 DNA: TGTGCCAGTAGTATCGGCCCCACAGGGGGGTCTGGGGCCAACGTCCTGACTTTC.

This chain joins TRBV5-1 and TRBJ2-5; TRBD1 might be the D (6 bases). The V end lost 4 bases, the J end lost 5 bases, and 18 bases lay between the germline ends. The CDR3 covers 15 residues. Germline V gives CDR1 SGHRS, CDR2 YFSETQ. Here the CDR3 reads CASSPPGTQGETQYF. The CDR3 DNA follows: TGCGCCAGCAGCCCCCCCGGGACCCAGGGGGAGACCCAGTACTTC.

The V and J genes are TRBV6-5 and TRBJ2-6; D possibly corresponds to TRBD2 (5 bases). Trimming stripped 5 bases from V and 4 bases from J, with 12 bases between. The CDR3 consists of 15 residues. Germline V gene data show CDR1 as MNHEY and CDR2 as SVGAGI. The CDR3 DNA reads as TGTGCCAGCAGTCGGACCCGGAGGGGGGCCAACGTCCTGACTTTC. This encodes CASSRTRRGANVLTF.

The gene calls are TRBV19 and TRBJ1-5; no reliable D call. Deletions cut 5 bases from V and 4 bases from J, with 12 bases between. The CDR3 length is 14 residues. Germline CDR1 is LNHDA and CDR2 is SQIVND (reference sequence). CDR3 nucleotides: TGTGCCAGTAGTCCAGGTTACCCGAATCAGCCCCAGCATTTT. Translated: CASSPGYPNQPQHF.

Here the CDR3 DNA reads TGTGCCAGCAGTCCAGGGGGCGCGAGCAATCAGCCCCAGCATTTT. This translates into CASSPGGASNQPQHF. The rearrangement links TRBV28 to TRBJ1-5, with 8 positions matching TRBD1. The V segment lost 5 bases and the J segment 1 base; nucleotides outside the gene matches: 4. Germline loops: CDR1 MDHEN, CDR2 SYDVKM. The CDR3 runs 15 residues.

The chain links TRBV15 to TRBJ1-3; tentative D call: TRBD1 (6 bases). Per germline, CDR1 LNHNV and CDR2 YYDKDF (reference sequence). This CDR3 has 17 amino acids. V gave up 5 bases and J gave up 2 bases, with 19 bases separating them. CDR3 protein: CATSPTADRPAGNTIYF. DNA of the CDR3: TGTGCCACCAGCCCCACCGCCGACAGGCCCGCTGGAAACACCATATATTTT. The whole variable domain, remainder taken from reference TRBV15 and TRBJ1-3, is DAMVIQNPRYQVTQFGKPVTLSCSQTLNHNVMYWYQQKSSQAPKLLFHYYDKDFNNEADTPDNFQSRRPNTSFCFLDIRSPGLGDTAMYLCATSPTADRPAGNTIYFGEGSWLTVV.

This chain uses TRBV27 with TRBJ1-1; D perhaps matches TRBD1 (5 bases). Germline assignment: CDR1 MNHEY and CDR2 SMNVEV (reference sequence). The CDR3 length is 18 residues. V lost 3 bases to trimming and J lost 10 bases, with 30 bases between them. The CDR3 coding sequence is TGTGCCAGCAGTTTTTATCGGGGGGGAGGGCCATCCCTAGGCGGAGCTTTCTTT. This sequence encodes CASSFYRGGGPSLGGAFF.

In this sample, this clone turned up once. V and J are TRBV11-2 and TRBJ1-4; 7 bases align to TRBD1. J lost 0 bases, V lost 4 bases, and 5 bases had no gene match. The CDR3 loop spans 16 amino acids. CDR1 and CDR2 from the germline V gene are SGHAT and FQNNGV. In DNA form, the CDR3 reads TGTGCCAGCAGCTCAACCGGGACAGCAACTAATGAAAAACTGTTTTTT. Translated, it gives CASSSTGTATNEKLFF.

This sequence joins TRBV14 and TRBJ1-2; a possible D gene is TRBD1 (6 bases). The CDR3 consists of 16 residues. The germline V gene encodes CDR1 SGHDN and CDR2 FVKESK. Trimming took 4 bases from V and 2 from J, leaving 17 bases between them. CDR3 residues: CASSRQRQAPNYGYTF. As DNA, the CDR3 is TGTGCCAGCAGCCGACAACGACAGGCACCCAACTATGGCTACACCTTC.

Worth noting for this clone: The identical CDR3 is also encoded by other nucleotide sequences in the sample. The V and J genes are TRBV5-6 and TRBJ2-1; 7 bases match TRBD2. The CDR3 runs to 15 residues. V shed 1 base, J shed 6 bases, and the junction held 7 bases outside the gene matches. CDR1 is SGHDT and CDR2 is YYEEEE in the germline V gene. CDR3 amino acids: CASSLKLAQVNEQFF. The DNA for the CDR3 is TGTGCCAGCAGCTTGAAACTAGCGCAGGTCAATGAGCAGTTCTTC.

V and J are TRBV18 and TRBJ1-4, with 9 bases fitting TRBD1. The CDR3 has 15 residues. Germline CDR1 is KGHSH and CDR2 is LQKENI. J was trimmed by 4 bases and V by 3 bases; bases with no gene match: 3. CDR3 bases: TGTGCCAGCTCACCGGGACAGGGACATAATGAAAAACTGTTTTTT. This encodes CASSPGQGHNEKLFF. Filled out from reference TRBV18 and TRBJ1-4, the complete variable domain reads NAGVMQNPRHLVRRRGQEARLRCSPMKGHSHVYWYRQLPEEGLKFMVYLQKENIIDESGMPKERFSAEFPKEGPSILRIQQVVRGDSAAYFCASSPGQGHNEKLFFGSGTQLSVL.

V gene TRBV6-6 combines with J gene TRBJ2-5; possible D gene TRBD1, 6 bases. V shed 6 bases and J shed 1 base, with 12 bases lying between them. CDR1 is MNHNY, CDR2 SVGAGI, per germline (reference sequence). The CDR3 sequence is 14 residues long. CDR3 sequence: CASRNQGTQETQYF. CDR3 in DNA: TGTGCCAGCAGGAATCAGGGGACCCAAGAGACCCAGTACTTC.

The chain has TRBV27 and TRBJ2-7, with 10 bases aligning to TRBD1. V dropped 5 bases and J dropped 4; count of bases not matched to a gene: 8. The CDR3 loop spans 15 amino acids. Germline assignment: CDR1 MNHEY and CDR2 SMNVEV (reference sequence). DNA of the CDR3: TGTGCCAGCAGTGCTAGGGACAGGGGATTATACGAGCAGTACTTC. Translated: CASSARDRGLYEQYF.

CDR3 coding DNA: TGTGCCAGCAGCTCACCCGGGAGCTACGAGCAGTACTTC. Residues: CASSSPGSYEQYF. The chain couples TRBV11-3 to TRBJ2-7; maybe TRBD2 (6 bases). Trimming shortened V by 4 bases and J by 3 bases, and 10 bases separated the two germline ends. The germline V gene has CDR1 SGHNT and CDR2 YENEEA. CDR3 length equals 13 residues.

In its sample, this clone was seen once. J is TRBJ1-3 and V is TRBV6-1, with a possible D match to TRBD1 (6 bases). Germline V CDR1 and CDR2: MNHNS, SASEGT. CDR3 length: 15 amino acids. V shed 6 bases and J shed 0 bases, with 12 bases lying between them. CDR3 sequence reads: CASREQGYSGNTIYF. CDR3 bases: TGTGCCAGCAGGGAACAGGGATACTCTGGAAACACCATATATTTT.

This sequence joins TRBV27 and TRBJ1-2; possibly TRBD1 for D (6 bases). Trimming cost V 6 bases and J 8 bases, with 16 bases left between them. CDR1 and CDR2 from the germline V gene are MNHEY and SMNVEV (reference sequence). This CDR3 comprises 13 residues. CDR3 DNA sequence: TGTGCCAGCAGCCCCACAGGGTTGGGAGGCTACACCTTC. As protein: CASSPTGLGGYTF.

This clone was observed a few times. The gene calls are TRBV7-8 and TRBJ1-2; no definite D call. The CDR3 is 13 amino acids. Germline V gene lookup returns CDR1 SGHVS and CDR2 FQNEAQ. Trimming shortened V by 3 bases and J by 7 bases, and 12 bases separated the two germline ends. CDR3 nucleotide sequence: TGTGCCAGCAGCTTGGAGGCGGTGGGTGGCTACACCTTC. This translates into CASSLEAVGGYTF.

This rearrangement joins TRBV7-2 to TRBJ2-7; 7 bases are shared with TRBD2. V was pared by 1 base and J by 1 base, with 7 bases of the junction left unmatched. The germline gives CDR1 SGHTA, CDR2 FQGNSA. The CDR3 loop spans 16 amino acids. CDR3 sequence: CASSLGSSGVSYEQYF. As DNA, the CDR3 is TGTGCCAGCAGCTTAGGCTCCAGCGGGGTTTCCTACGAGCAGTACTTC.

This chain links TRBV27 with TRBJ1-4; tentatively, D is TRBD1 (5 bases). Trimming removed 6 bases from V and 3 bases from J, with 8 bases in between. This CDR3 comprises 13 residues. Per the germline V gene, CDR1 is MNHEY and CDR2 is SMNVEV (reference sequence). The DNA for the CDR3 is TGTGCCAGCAGGCAGGGATCTAATGAAAAACTGTTTTTT. Protein sequence: CASRQGSNEKLFF.

The chain carries TRBV5-5 and TRBJ1-5; maybe TRBD1 (5 bases). The CDR3 is made up of 13 amino acids. Germline assignment: CDR1 SGHKS and CDR2 YYEKEE (reference sequence). Trimming took off 6 bases at V and 6 bases at J, with 13 bases between the two ends. The CDR3 protein is CASTSSGGQPQHF. CDR3 bases: TGTGCCAGCACTTCGTCGGGGGGTCAGCCCCAGCATTTT. The whole variable domain, filled in from reference TRBV5-5 and TRBJ1-5, reads DAGVTQSPTHLIKTRGQQVTLRCSPISGHKSVSWYQQVLGQGPQFIFQYYEKEERGRGNFPDRFSARQFPNYSSELNVNALLLGDSALYLCASTSSGGQPQHFGDGTRLSIL.

The chain employs TRBV7-8 and TRBJ2-2, with 7 bases aligning to TRBD2. The germline V gene encodes CDR1 SGHVS and CDR2 FQNEAQ. Germline trimming cut 5 bases from V and 4 bases from J; bases unmatched to any gene: 10. The CDR3 length is 16 residues. This CDR3 is CASSPLGGKGTGELFF. CDR3 nucleotide sequence: TGTGCCAGCAGCCCTCTGGGGGGGAAGGGCACCGGGGAGCTGTTTTTT.